These T cell receptor beta chains were read from a single sample in a study of CD8+ T cells in alopecia areata. Repertoires were generated with immunoSEQ multiplex PCR, while TCRdb's copy carries only in-frame clones and drops some. This sample has some 110,000 clones; around 50% occur once, and the top ten carry over 9%. Sequencing used CD8+ T cells sorted from blood, obtained at week 24, from a patient treated with tofacitinib. These receptors originate from a human donor with alopecia areata. CDR3s include the opening cysteine and the closing phenylalanine or tryptophan. D genes are given only for firm matches. Clone size appears in some rows only: once, few, many, or a class for an expanded clone.

CDR3 protein: CASSVATMCPGEAGETQYF
CDR3 DNA: TGTGCCAGCAGCGTAGCTACGATGTGCCCAGGGGAGGCTGGTGAGACCCAGTACTTC
V gene: TRBV9
D gene: .
clone size: .
J gene: TRBJ2-5

CDR3 protein: CASSYGEGENIQYF
CDR3 DNA: TGTGCCAGCAGCTACGGCGAAGGGGAAAACATTCAGTACTTC
V gene: TRBV6-5
D gene: .
clone size: .
J gene: TRBJ2-4

CDR3 protein: CAWEQDRGNIQYF
CDR3 DNA: TGTGCCTGGGAACAGGACAGAGGCAACATTCAGTACTTC
V gene: TRBV30
D gene: .
clone size: .
J gene: TRBJ2-4

CDR3 protein: CASSPSWYQETQYF
CDR3 DNA: TGTGCCAGCAGTCCTTCTTGGTACCAAGAGACCCAGTACTTC
V gene: TRBV2
D gene: .
clone size: .
J gene: TRBJ2-5

CDR3 protein: CVSALAGKNEQFF
CDR3 DNA: TGTGTCTCCGCACTAGCGGGGAAGAATGAGCAGTTCTTC
V gene: TRBV2
D gene: TRBD2
clone size: few
J gene: TRBJ2-1

CDR3 protein: CASSQDLEGAGELFF
CDR3 DNA: TGTGCCAGCAGCCAAGATCTTGAGGGGGCCGGGGAGCTGTTTTTT
V gene: TRBV4-2
D gene: .
clone size: .
J gene: TRBJ2-2

CDR3 protein: CASSPREGGPYGYTF
CDR3 DNA: TGCGCCAGCAGCCCCCGGGAGGGGGGCCCCTATGGCTACACCTTC
V gene: TRBV4-1
D gene: .
clone size: .
J gene: TRBJ1-2

CDR3 protein: CASSLVVDTQYF
CDR3 DNA: TGTGCCAGCAGCTTGGTGGTGGATACGCAGTATTTT
V gene: TRBV5-6
D gene: .
clone size: .
J gene: TRBJ2-3

CDR3 protein: CASSTLDTQYF
CDR3 DNA: TGTGCCAGTAGTACGCTAGATACGCAGTATTTT
V gene: TRBV19
D gene: .
clone size: .
J gene: TRBJ2-3

CDR3 protein: CASSLEAGPSYEQYF
CDR3 DNA: TGTGCCAGCAGCTTAGAGGCGGGGCCGTCCTACGAGCAGTACTTC
V gene: TRBV13
D gene: .
clone size: .
J gene: TRBJ2-7

CDR3 protein: CASSLNEQFF
CDR3 DNA: TGCGCCAGCAGCTTGAATGAGCAGTTCTTC
V gene: TRBV5-1
D gene: .
clone size: medium-sized
J gene: TRBJ2-1

CDR3 protein: CASSSGQEGMDEKLFF
CDR3 DNA: TGTGCCAGCAGTTCGGGGCAGGAGGGGATGGATGAAAAACTGTTTTTT
V gene: TRBV6-5
D gene: .
clone size: .
J gene: TRBJ1-4

CDR3 protein: CASRATGSTEAFF
CDR3 DNA: TGTGCCAGCAGAGCGACAGGCAGCACTGAAGCTTTCTTT
V gene: TRBV27
D gene: .
clone size: .
J gene: TRBJ1-1

CDR3 protein: CASTSEGNYGYTF
CDR3 DNA: TGTGCCAGCACCTCGGAAGGGAACTATGGCTACACCTTC
V gene: TRBV27
D gene: .
clone size: few
J gene: TRBJ1-2

CDR3 protein: CATESRNTEAFF
CDR3 DNA: TGTGCCACAGAGTCGCGGAACACTGAAGCTTTCTTT
V gene: TRBV7-9
D gene: .
clone size: .
J gene: TRBJ1-1

CDR3 protein: CASSDWRAGHTEAFF
CDR3 DNA: TGTGCCAGCAGTGATTGGAGAGCAGGGCATACTGAAGCTTTCTTT
V gene: TRBV2
D gene: .
clone size: few
J gene: TRBJ1-1

CDR3 protein: CASGAAPAGISDTQYF
CDR3 DNA: TGTGCTAGTGGAGCCGCTCCAGCGGGGATATCAGATACGCAGTATTTT
V gene: TRBV12-5
D gene: TRBD2
clone size: few
J gene: TRBJ2-3

CDR3 protein: CASSQDQAGHLIGGYTF
CDR3 DNA: TGCGCCAGCAGCCAAGACCAGGCGGGCCACTTAATCGGAGGCTACACCTTC
V gene: TRBV4-1
D gene: .
clone size: .
J gene: TRBJ1-2

CDR3 protein: CASSRETGDSPLHF
CDR3 DNA: TGTGCCAGCAGCAGAGAGACAGGGGATTCACCCCTCCACTTT
V gene: TRBV9
D gene: TRBD1
clone size: .
J gene: TRBJ1-6

CDR3 protein: CASSPRTDGITRYEQYF
CDR3 DNA: TGCGCCAGCAGTCCCCGGACAGACGGAATAACGCGCTACGAGCAGTACTTC
V gene: TRBV23-1
D gene: .
clone size: few
J gene: TRBJ2-7

CDR3 protein: CASSEGTGSQPQHF
CDR3 DNA: TGTGCCAGCAGTGAAGGGACAGGGAGTCAGCCCCAGCATTTT
V gene: TRBV6-1
D gene: TRBD1
clone size: .
J gene: TRBJ1-5

CDR3 protein: CASSQTGRNSPLHF
CDR3 DNA: TGTGCCAGCAGCCAGACAGGGAGGAATTCACCCCTCCACTTT
V gene: TRBV25-1
D gene: TRBD1
clone size: .
J gene: TRBJ1-6

CDR3 protein: CASTGGGEQFF
CDR3 DNA: TGTGCCAGTACAGGGGGCGGTGAGCAGTTCTTC
V gene: TRBV6-6
D gene: TRBD1
clone size: .
J gene: TRBJ2-1

CDR3 protein: CASGSQLWANVLTF
CDR3 DNA: TGTGCCAGCGGGAGCCAATTGTGGGCCAACGTCCTGACTTTC
V gene: TRBV27
D gene: .
clone size: .
J gene: TRBJ2-6

CDR3 protein: CASTNGTANTEAFF
CDR3 DNA: TGTGCCAGTACAAACGGGACAGCGAACACTGAAGCTTTCTTT
V gene: TRBV19
D gene: TRBD1
clone size: .
J gene: TRBJ1-1

CDR3 protein: CASSQHRYTEAFF
CDR3 DNA: TGCGCCAGCAGCCAACACAGGTACACTGAAGCTTTCTTT
V gene: TRBV4-1
D gene: .
clone size: few
J gene: TRBJ1-1

CDR3 protein: CAWSVRTGKATEAFF
CDR3 DNA: TGTGCCTGGAGTGTCCGGACAGGAAAGGCCACTGAAGCTTTCTTT
V gene: TRBV30
D gene: TRBD1
clone size: .
J gene: TRBJ1-1

CDR3 protein: CASSGTTGGYTF
CDR3 DNA: TGTGCCAGCTCAGGGACCACGGGAGGCTACACCTTC
V gene: TRBV9
D gene: .
clone size: .
J gene: TRBJ1-2

CDR3 protein: CAWRKGTGPWENEQFF
CDR3 DNA: TGTGCCTGGAGGAAGGGGACAGGGCCGTGGGAAAATGAGCAGTTCTTC
V gene: TRBV30
D gene: TRBD1
clone size: once
J gene: TRBJ2-1

CDR3 protein: CASSGRGQPTYEQYF
CDR3 DNA: TGTGCCAGCAGCGGAAGGGGACAGCCAACCTACGAGCAGTACTTC
V gene: TRBV7-9
D gene: TRBD1
clone size: few
J gene: TRBJ2-7

CDR3 protein: CASSLGADTDTQYF
CDR3 DNA: TGTGCCAGCAGCTTAGGAGCGGACACAGATACGCAGTATTTT
V gene: TRBV7-2
D gene: .
clone size: .
J gene: TRBJ2-3

CDR3 protein: CASSPGRYRLLNTEAFF
CDR3 DNA: TGTGCCAGCAGCCCCGGGAGGTACCGGTTATTGAACACTGAAGCTTTCTTT
V gene: TRBV7-9
D gene: .
clone size: .
J gene: TRBJ1-1

CDR3 protein: CSVGTRVGGFNTEAFF
CDR3 DNA: TGCAGCGTTGGGACGAGGGTTGGAGGTTTTAACACTGAAGCTTTCTTT
V gene: TRBV29-1
D gene: .
clone size: once
J gene: TRBJ1-1

CDR3 protein: CASSLGDTYGYTF
CDR3 DNA: TGTGCCAGCAGCTTGGGAGACACCTATGGCTACACCTTC
V gene: TRBV5-6
D gene: .
clone size: .
J gene: TRBJ1-2

CDR3 protein: CASSDGYEQYF
CDR3 DNA: TGTGCCAGCAGTGATGGTTACGAGCAGTACTTC
V gene: TRBV25-1
D gene: .
clone size: .
J gene: TRBJ2-7

CDR3 protein: CASVIRGQGYNEQFF
CDR3 DNA: TGTGCTAGTGTTATCCGGGGACAGGGCTACAATGAGCAGTTCTTC
V gene: TRBV12-5
D gene: TRBD1
clone size: .
J gene: TRBJ2-1

CDR3 protein: CASSLWDITLRGYTF
CDR3 DNA: TGTGCCAGCAGCTTATGGGACATTACCCTCCGTGGCTACACCTTC
V gene: TRBV11-2
D gene: .
clone size: .
J gene: TRBJ1-2

CDR3 protein: CASSLRFPGARGYTF
CDR3 DNA: TGTGCCAGCAGTTTACGCTTTCCGGGGGCGCGGGGCTACACCTTC
V gene: TRBV27
D gene: .
clone size: .
J gene: TRBJ1-2

CDR3 protein: CASSLSPGTGELFF
CDR3 DNA: TGTGCCAGCAGTTTATCGCCAGGAACCGGGGAGCTGTTTTTT
V gene: TRBV27
D gene: .
clone size: once
J gene: TRBJ2-2

CDR3 protein: CASSRRGSAGANVLTF
CDR3 DNA: TGTGCCAGCAGCCGCAGGGGATCGGCTGGGGCCAACGTCCTGACTTTC
V gene: TRBV5-8
D gene: .
clone size: .
J gene: TRBJ2-6

CDR3 protein: CSVEDPDLGNYGYTF
CDR3 DNA: TGCAGCGTTGAAGATCCGGACCTTGGCAACTATGGCTACACCTTC
V gene: TRBV29-1
D gene: .
clone size: .
J gene: TRBJ1-2

CDR3 protein: CASSKDREGEETQYF
CDR3 DNA: TGTGCCAGTAGTAAGGACAGGGAGGGCGAGGAGACCCAGTACTTC
V gene: TRBV19
D gene: .
clone size: .
J gene: TRBJ2-5

CDR3 protein: CSVELGTGELFF
CDR3 DNA: TGCAGCGTTGAACTGGGGACCGGGGAGCTGTTTTTT
V gene: TRBV29-1
D gene: .
clone size: few
J gene: TRBJ2-2

CDR3 protein: CASSHLAGGLFEQFF
CDR3 DNA: TGCGCCAGCAGCCACTTAGCGGGGGGGTTGTTTGAGCAGTTCTTC
V gene: TRBV4-1
D gene: TRBD2
clone size: .
J gene: TRBJ2-1

CDR3 protein: CASSLRLAGGSLQETQYF
CDR3 DNA: TGTGCCAGCAGTTTAAGGCTAGCGGGGGGATCCCTCCAAGAGACCCAGTACTTC
V gene: TRBV28
D gene: TRBD2
clone size: .
J gene: TRBJ2-5

CDR3 protein: CASSLDREMTDTQYF
CDR3 DNA: TGTGCCAGCAGCTTAGACAGGGAGATGACAGATACGCAGTATTTT
V gene: TRBV5-6
D gene: TRBD1
clone size: few
J gene: TRBJ2-3

CDR3 protein: CASSGVSTGGETQYF
CDR3 DNA: TGTGCCAGCAGTGGGGTTTCGACAGGGGGAGAGACCCAGTACTTC
V gene: TRBV2
D gene: TRBD1
clone size: few
J gene: TRBJ2-5

CDR3 protein: CASSIDREGSNTEAFF
CDR3 DNA: TGTGCCAGTAGTATAGATCGTGAGGGATCGAACACTGAAGCTTTCTTT
V gene: TRBV19
D gene: .
clone size: .
J gene: TRBJ1-1

CDR3 protein: CASSQGTGPYEQYF
CDR3 DNA: TGCGCCAGCAGCCAAGGGACAGGGCCTTACGAGCAGTACTTC
V gene: TRBV4-1
D gene: TRBD1
clone size: .
J gene: TRBJ2-7

CDR3 protein: CASSQGGYEQFF
CDR3 DNA: TGTGCCAGCAGTCAAGGGGGCTATGAGCAGTTCTTC
V gene: TRBV25-1
D gene: TRBD1
clone size: once
J gene: TRBJ2-1

CDR3 protein: CASSHRDRPYEQYF
CDR3 DNA: TGTGCCAGCAGCCACCGGGACAGACCCTACGAGCAGTACTTC
V gene: TRBV7-9
D gene: TRBD1
clone size: .
J gene: TRBJ2-7

CDR3 protein: CASSLGQYTGELFF
CDR3 DNA: TGTGCCAGCAGCCTCGGACAGTACACCGGGGAGCTGTTTTTT
V gene: TRBV14
D gene: .
clone size: few
J gene: TRBJ2-2

CDR3 protein: CASSPDGPNYGYTF
CDR3 DNA: TGTGCCAGTAGCCCGGACGGTCCTAACTATGGCTACACCTTC
V gene: TRBV19
D gene: .
clone size: .
J gene: TRBJ1-2

CDR3 protein: CASSASTGWDGYTF
CDR3 DNA: TGTGCCAGCAGCGCCTCGACAGGGTGGGATGGCTACACCTTC
V gene: TRBV11-2
D gene: TRBD1
clone size: few
J gene: TRBJ1-2

CDR3 protein: CASSLFGSTEAFF
CDR3 DNA: TGTGCCAGCAGTTTATTTGGGTCTACTGAAGCTTTCTTT
V gene: TRBV27
D gene: .
clone size: few
J gene: TRBJ1-1

CDR3 protein: CASSSGQVHSNQPQHF
CDR3 DNA: TGTGCCAGCAGTTCGGGACAGGTCCATAGCAATCAGCCCCAGCATTTT
V gene: TRBV21-1
D gene: .
clone size: few
J gene: TRBJ1-5

CDR3 protein: CASSQEFKQGLYNEQFF
CDR3 DNA: TGCGCCAGCAGCCAAGAATTCAAACAGGGCCTCTACAATGAGCAGTTCTTC
V gene: TRBV4-1
D gene: .
clone size: .
J gene: TRBJ2-1

CDR3 protein: CASSARDLAYEQYF
CDR3 DNA: TGTGCCAGCAGCGCCCGGGACCTCGCCTACGAGCAGTACTTC
V gene: TRBV4-2
D gene: .
clone size: .
J gene: TRBJ2-7

CDR3 protein: CASSPPDRVPYNEQFF
CDR3 DNA: TGTGCCAGCAGCCCCCCGGACAGGGTCCCCTACAATGAGCAGTTCTTC
V gene: TRBV7-9
D gene: TRBD1
clone size: .
J gene: TRBJ2-1

CDR3 protein: CAWSALQGRGETQYF
CDR3 DNA: TGTGCCTGGAGCGCGTTGCAGGGGCGAGGTGAGACCCAGTACTTC
V gene: TRBV30
D gene: .
clone size: .
J gene: TRBJ2-5